This paragraph reports one T cell receptor beta chain. Recruitment covered roughly 24 US areas and drew participants whose ages spanned roughly 18 to 90 years. TCRdb's table, derived via immunoSEQ multiplex PCR, lists solely in-frame clones and lacks some. The sample records around 300,000 clones, about 90% being singletons. The sample originates from a study of blood T cell repertoires in COVID-19. The CDR3 runs to 16 residues. Germline V lookup: CDR1 SGHNT, CDR2 YENEEA. V was clipped by 0 bases and J by 2 bases, with 13 bases between them. Material: PBMCs or T cells enriched from blood (not recorded which). The sequence came from a woman aged 60-75 years who had recovered from COVID-19. The genes are TRBV11-3 and TRBJ2-5; a possible D gene is TRBD2 (6 bases). The CDR3 sequence: CASSLDIGGSQETQYF. CDR3 DNA: TGTGCCAGCAGCTTAGATATCGGGGGATCACAAGAGACCCAGTACTTC.